This note documents a single T cell receptor (beta chain) sequence. The table lists this clone with a count of one. Its binding antigen is unknown. No base quality information exists; no much larger clone differs at one position. The cohort consisted of more than 650 healthy bone marrow donors. Cohort members were all nominally healthy when sampled, although unrecorded immune exposures were likely present. The donor tested CMV seropositive, placing the donor among the roughly 300 seropositive members of the cohort. A peripheral blood sample was collected from each donor, and TCR beta sequencing was performed on peripheral blood mononuclear cells. The Qiagen DNeasy Blood Extraction Kit was used to extract genomic DNA from the blood cell samples. The method behind the library was the immunoSEQ multiplex PCR assay. A mixture of 60 forward primers for TCR Vbeta segments and 13 reverse primers for TCR Jbeta segments was used in the multiplex PCR. A multiplex PCR assay on genomic DNA amplified the CDR3 region of rearranged TCR beta genes. The Illumina HiSeq System was used to sequence the amplified TCR beta libraries as 87-base-pair reads. Per the source publication's procedure: A later analysis counted about 82 million unique TCR beta chains across the 550 to 750 repertoires, and around 9.9 million of these chains were shared by at least two donors. Raw reads were error-corrected and collapsed into unique sequences with a nearest-neighbor algorithm that merged closely related sequences to remove PCR and sequencing errors. CDR3 sequences were aligned to IMGT reference sequences to assign V, D and J gene segments. Each retained sequence needed at least a six-nucleotide match to both a V gene segment and a J gene segment. A rearrangement was called productive if the CDR3 had no stop codons and remained in frame with V and J, and every other rearrangement was called non-productive. CDR3 was defined by IMGT convention, running from the second conserved V-encoded cysteine to the conserved J-encoded phenylalanine. The earlier analysis of a few hundred of the donors excluded any sequence lacking an unambiguous match to a single V gene segment. An earlier analysis of several hundred of the donors classified V segments as functional when productive rearrangements were above 56.7% and as segregating when the standard deviation between donors was above 5%. A statistical classification framework was built for diagnosing cytomegalovirus status from the catalog of TCR beta chain sequences. A later analysis assigned V and J genes by comparing TCR nucleotide sequences with IMGT/GENE-DB human TR gene sequences. Using the TCRdist pipeline, a later analysis assigned CDR3 sequences along with most-parsimonious VDJ recombination scenarios. In a later analysis, each TCR beta chain was defined by its CDR3 amino acid sequence together with its V-gene family, and reads lacking a unique V-gene family were excluded. As a way to deal with suspected cross-contamination and a sequencing artifact, a later analysis dropped hundreds of nucleotide sequences that were highly shared and had low generation probability. For each public chain, a later analysis derived a clonal expansion index from normalized ranks of inferred template counts within each repertoire. In a later analysis, generation probabilities were computed with a VDJ recombination model fitted to out-of-frame rearrangements, and the resulting probabilities were checked against IGoR. Hypergeometric tests were used in a later analysis to score TCR-TCR, TCR-HLA and TCR-CMV co-occurrence, with a repertoire-size bias correction applied to the TCR pairs. A later analysis estimated false discovery rates by permuting HLA or CMV assignments 20 times. In a later analysis, co-occurring TCRs were grouped with DBSCAN, and TCRdist sequence similarity was added when clustering was performed within HLA-allele-positive subsets. Co-occurrence clustering excluded repertoires with fewer than 30,000 or more than 120,000 public chains, plus five with anomalous nucleotide sharing. Entries here come from immuneACCESS through TCRdb and include only in-frame sequences with V and J called. Some clones fail to appear in such tables; in the studies checked, an unresolved V gene covers under half of the shortfall, and the cause of the remainder is unknown. V and J calls and clone size follow that table, whereas D and trimming were derived from the DNA. For this sample the table gives roughly 180,000 clones, of which 84% were detected only once. The biggest ten clones account for approximately 1.2% of the sample.

The data were obtained in a study of cytomegalovirus exposure and HLA in healthy donors (dated by TCRdb to about 2017). For context, the study as a whole: According to an earlier analysis of a few hundred of the donors, about 179 million T cells yielded 117 million unique TCR beta sequences and about 300 Gb of sequence data. Approximately 330 gigabases of sequencing data and around 85 million unique TCR sequences made up an early release that covered under 750 HLA-typed donors. Of the 398 genotyped donors, 65% to 90% fell in the genetic ancestry cluster associated with self-reported Caucasian donors. The study aimed to test whether signatures of past pathogen exposure could be identified by cataloging public T cell receptors. The study profiled the T cell repertoires of hundreds of subjects by immunosequencing and related them to cytomegalovirus serostatus. A separate validation cohort of approximately 120 different subjects was used in addition to the approximately 670-subject first cohort. To predict cytomegalovirus infection status, the study brought together high-throughput TCR immunosequencing, statistical association of individual TCRs with disease status, and machine learning. In a later analysis, previously published TCR beta repertoires from 666 donors were re-analyzed and high-resolution HLA genotyping was added so that TCR occurrence patterns could be studied. Rather than using new phenotypic data, the later analysis identified candidate immune exposures from TCR beta sequences and from how often those sequences occurred across donors. An earlier analysis of approximately 630 of the donors applied high-throughput TCR beta sequencing to assess whether each TCR beta V gene segment acted as functional or pseudogenic. Donor age, sex, ethnicity and CMV serostatus were compiled together with the repertoire data. A later genetic analysis took genome-wide SNP genotypes for about three fifths of the 666 donors and used that subset as a discovery cohort. All discovery cohort repertoires had been generated using a single sequencing platform. Class I and class II HLA loci were covered by the typing at four-digit resolution. Typing coverage varied by locus: roughly 629-630 donors for A, B, C, DRB1 and DQB1; about 520 for DQA1; more than 600 for DPA1; under 490 for DPB1. Roughly five DR-DQ haplotypes were handled as single units for association and clustering, since linkage in the cohort was strong. Among around 400 genotyped donors of the cohort, an average of 235,054 unique TCR beta nucleotide sequences were sequenced per donor, roughly 20% of them non-productive.

What the research found in general, with its limitations: The presence/absence analyses assumed that sequencing depth was roughly uniform across donors, and that assumption may not be true. Three of the identified cytomegalovirus-associated TCR beta chains were confirmed in vitro to be specific for cytomegalovirus antigens. Only TCR beta chains were sequenced in this cohort, and the absence of alpha or paired-chain data limited detectable features. A group of highly shared sequence variants was considered likely to be a technical artifact of the sequencing pipeline. According to a later analysis, TCR association rates differed among HLA loci, with DRB1 alleles showing the most associated TCRs and HLA-C alleles showing the fewest. According to the authors, the approach could potentially be generalized to other disease states and immunological phenotypes. In an earlier analysis of 450 to 750 of the donors, most TCR beta V segments appeared in productive rearrangements about 87% or about 30% of the time, broadly matching IMGT annotations. The study listed 150 to 200 TCR beta chains as associated with cytomegalovirus. A further reported finding was that TCR beta sequences accurately predicted the HLA-A and HLA-B alleles for most subjects in the first cohort. The earlier analysis of a few hundred of the donors excluded some 16 rarely observed V segments, including chromosome 9 orphons, because counts were too low. CMV serostatus was the only immune exposure information available for the cohort. In a later analysis, HLA-associated TCR beta chains showed more clonal expansion and lower generation probabilities than non-associated chains that were equally common. Most TCR sequences were seen in very few donors, while some public TCRs were found in many individuals. In a later genetic analysis, a missense DCLRE1C variant was associated with V-gene and J-gene trimming of TCR beta chains, and the association was replicated in an independent cohort. A later genetic analysis reported fewer N-insertions in productive TCRs among donors in an Asian-associated ancestry cluster than the roughly 700-donor mean. A later analysis associated about 18,000 TCR beta sequences with specific HLA alleles at a false discovery rate of 0.05. Because HLA typing was missing for some donors at each locus, association tests included only the typed subset. In both the original and validation cohorts, the classifier was reported to diagnose cytomegalovirus status with high specificity and sensitivity. A later analysis found that most CMV-associated TCR beta chains appeared HLA-restricted, with HLA associations seemingly driven largely by CMV exposure. Correlated functional status among segregating V segments might reflect linkage disequilibrium, but an unknown experimental factor could not be ruled out. Assigning TCR associations to individual alleles was difficult when HLA alleles, especially DR and DQ, strongly co-occurred. A later analysis reported that several top co-occurrence clusters appeared linked to parvovirus B19, influenza, CMV and Epstein-Barr virus.

The specimen sequenced was PBMCs. The clonotype was recovered from a girl aged 2 to 10 in good health and CMV-seropositive.

This receptor carries the CDR3 CASSETGTGFSGANVLTF. DNA sequence: TGTGCCAGTAGTGAAACCGGGACAGGCTTCTCTGGGGCCAACGTCCTGACTTTC. The sequence links TRBV19 to TRBJ2-6; 8 bases in the middle match TRBD1. V trim: 5 bases; J trim: 0 bases; unmatched bases: 9. The CDR3 has 18 amino acids, counting the end cysteine and phenylalanine. Solely the CDR3 DNA is kept, with 54 bases framed from the first base. The germline V gene (reference sequence) yields LNHDA for CDR1 and SQIVND for CDR2.